The 13 T cell receptor beta chains below all came from one sample that was sequenced in a study of post-analysis software for immune sequencing data. Overall study findings and caveats: Compared with controls, patients had more of about five TRBV segments, including TRBV5-6, TRBV5-1 and TRBV20-1.

Their antigen targets remain unknown. Researchers reported that TCR beta cDNA libraries carried unique molecular identifiers. In TCRdb, the PCR reads were re-called with MiXCR into one record per CDR3 protein. Of hundreds of thousands of distinct CDR3 sequences in the sample, 53% were seen once. The sample was blood. Receptors were obtained from a girl between 10 and 17 years old with multiple sclerosis.

The chain combines TRBV10-3 with TRBJ1-1, with a weak D call TRBD1 (5 bases). The CDR3 covers 12 residues. CDR1 is ENHRY and CDR2 is SYGVKD in the germline V gene. V lost 3 bases and J lost 3, with 5 bases in between. CDR3 nucleotide sequence: TGTGCCATCAGTGACAGGGACACTGAAGCTTTCTTT. Its translation is CAISDRDTEAFF.

V and J are TRBV6-6 and TRBJ2-7; no clear D gene. Per the germline V gene, CDR1 is MNHNY and CDR2 is SVGAGI (reference sequence). The ends were cut back, 5 bases at V and 0 bases at J, with 11 bases in the middle. The CDR3 length is 14 residues. The CDR3 DNA reads as TGTGCCAGCAGTACGGTTAGGAGCTCCTACGAGCAGTACTTC. Amino acids: CASSTVRSSYEQYF.

This clonotype was observed a few times. The V call is TRBV11-2, the J call TRBJ2-1, with unresolved D. The germline V gene encodes CDR1 SGHAT and CDR2 FQNNGV. The CDR3 is made up of 14 amino acids. With 1 base removed from V and 6 bases from J, the gap between germline ends came to 10 bases. CDR3 region: CASSLGVSSNEQFF. The CDR3 DNA is TGTGCCAGCAGCTTAGGGGTTTCTTCCAATGAGCAGTTCTTC.

This chain links TRBV6-5 with TRBJ2-7; 10 bases match TRBD2. V lost 6 bases, J lost 2 bases, and 7 bases stayed unmatched. The CDR3 spans 15 residues. The germline V gene has CDR1 MNHEY and CDR2 SVGAGI. The CDR3 nucleotides are TGTGCCAGCAGCAGAGGGACTAGCGTCGCCTACGAGCAGTACTTC. Amino acid sequence: CASSRGTSVAYEQYF.

J is TRBJ2-7 and V is TRBV6-1; D gene ambiguous. CDR3 size: 14 residues. With 0 bases removed from V and 5 bases from J, the gap between germline ends came to 11 bases. Germline CDR1 is MNHNS and CDR2 is SASEGT. CDR3: CASSEARLFDEQYF. For the CDR3, the DNA is TGTGCCAGCAGTGAAGCGCGCTTATTCGACGAGCAGTACTTC.

The gene calls are TRBV7-6 and TRBJ2-5; 10 bases align to TRBD2. The germline V gene encodes CDR1 SGHVS and CDR2 FNYEAQ. CDR3 length equals 18 residues. V dropped 3 bases and J dropped 2; count of bases not matched to a gene: 12. The CDR3 sequence: CASSFRNKLAGSQETQYF. The CDR3 DNA reads TGTGCCAGCAGCTTCCGAAATAAACTAGCGGGAAGTCAAGAGACCCAGTACTTC.

This clonotype was picked up a small number of times. This chain joins TRBV29-1 and TRBJ2-3; a weak D match, TRBD1 (5 bases). Per germline, CDR1 SQVTM and CDR2 ANQGSEA. The CDR3 consists of 13 residues. V was shortened by 3 bases and J by 1 base, with 8 bases between the two germline ends. In DNA form, the CDR3 reads TGCAGCGTTGACCGCAGGGGCACAGATACGCAGTATTTT. It is translated as CSVDRRGTDTQYF.

Only a few counts were recorded for this clonotype. This chain links TRBV2 with TRBJ2-7; D possibly corresponds to TRBD1 (5 bases). V lost 6 bases and J lost 0, with 15 bases in between. Germline V lookup: CDR1 SNHLY, CDR2 FYNNEI. This CDR3 has 15 residues. CDR3: CASRYQGPSSYEQYF. CDR3 sequence (DNA): TGTGCCAGCAGATACCAGGGCCCCAGCTCCTACGAGCAGTACTTC.

J is TRBJ2-1 and V is TRBV9; D is ambiguous. The CDR3 consists of 20 residues. CDR1 and CDR2 from the germline V gene are SGDLS and YYNGEE. V was pared by 0 bases and J by 3 bases, with 25 bases between. The CDR3 DNA reads as TGTGCCAGCAGCGTAGGAGGCTCCACGCGACCGTCTAAGATCTACAATGAGCAGTTCTTC. Protein sequence: CASSVGGSTRPSKIYNEQFF.

This clonotype turned up a few times. The gene calls are TRBV12-3 or TRBV12-4 and TRBJ2-4; no firm D call. The V end lost 5 bases, the J end lost 13 bases, and 9 bases lay between the germline ends. CDR3 length: 10 amino acids. The CDR3 is CASSTSEQYF. CDR3 in DNA: TGTGCCAGCAGTACATCGGAGCAGTACTTC.

This rearrangement joins TRBV29-1 to TRBJ1-1; weak D call: TRBD1 (5 bases). V was pared by 8 bases and J by 3 bases, with 13 bases between. The CDR3 totals 12 residues. The germline V gene encodes CDR1 SQVTM and CDR2 ANQGSEA. CDR3 residues: CSYTGGYTEAFF. The CDR3 DNA sequence: TGCAGCTATACGGGGGGGTACACTGAAGCTTTCTTT. Variable domain in full (rest from reference TRBV29-1 and TRBJ1-1): SAVISQKPSRDICQRGTSLTIQCQVDSQVTMMFWYRQQPGQSLTLIATANQGSEATYESGFVIDKFPISRPNLTFSTLTVSNMSPEDSSIYLCSYTGGYTEAFFGQGTRLTVV.

This clonotype has just a few counts. The gene calls are TRBV5-1 and TRBJ2-7; D not certain. Looked up from germline, CDR1 is SGHRS and CDR2 is YFSETQ. V was pared by 5 bases and J by 2 bases, with 8 bases between. This CDR3 has 12 amino acids. The CDR3 coding sequence is TGCGCCAGCAGTCCCCCGACCTACGAGCAGTACTTC. It is translated as CASSPPTYEQYF.

This clonotype was observed a handful of times. The J gene is TRBJ2-5, the V gene TRBV29-1; 8 positions match TRBD2. The DNA matches TRBJ2-7 better at its end, which makes the J call doubtful. The CDR3 length is 16 residues. Germline lookup yields CDR1 SQVTM and CDR2 ANQGSEA. In DNA form, the CDR3 reads TGCAGCGTTGCAACCCCGGGGGTAGCGGGGCCTTACGAGCAGTACTTC. This sequence encodes CSVATPGVAGPYEQYF.